The T cell receptor (beta chain) described here comes from a study of blood T cell repertoires in COVID-19. Overall study context: The samples span acute and convalescent COVID-19 from the United States, Italy and Spain. PBMCs, B-cell-depleted T cells, or T cells were the source of the cDNA or gDNA that made up the material.

The J segment lost 6 bases and the V segment lost 7 bases, leaving 5 bases of the junction unmatched. This CDR3 has 13 residues. Germline V gene lookup returns CDR1 SNHLY and CDR2 FYNNEI. Original data processing: The assay estimated nucleated cells by amplifying reference gene primers. Some clones are missing from TCRdb's copy, which holds only in-frame ones; the method was immunoSEQ multiplex PCR. The DNA was the basis for D and trimming; V, J and clone size are from that table. The repertoire consists of 70,000 to 85,000 clones, with roughly 82% occurring once and the leading ten covering more than 10%.

Specimen: peripheral blood. V and J are TRBV2 and TRBJ1-5; 8 positions agree with TRBD1. The receptor comes from a man older than 75 with acute or convalescent COVID-19. CDR3 region: CASIPGGGQPQHF. Here the CDR3 DNA reads TGTGCCAGCATACCAGGGGGCGGTCAGCCCCAGCATTTT.